The T cell receptor beta chain under discussion was sequenced for a study of T cells in tuberculosis (dated by TCRdb to between 2018 and 2020). About the full investigation: The study combined CD1B tetramers and high-throughput TCR immunosequencing to characterize T cells specific for the mycobacterial lipid antigen glucose monomycolate (GMM). In a South African clinical cohort, IGRA-negative adolescents, IGRA-positive adolescents with latent tuberculosis and adults with active tuberculosis were compared, with about eleven people in each group. Active tuberculosis patient PBMC were archived before or within 7 days of starting standard anti-tuberculosis treatment.

Notes on this clone: Its antigen remains undetermined. Base qualities are not at hand, and no much larger clone is one base apart.

Beyond this particular receptor, the publication reports: The smaller NN-distances in active tuberculosis patients were driven in part by shorter CDR3-alpha lengths, while the difference seen for TCR-beta was not statistically significant. Compared with IGRA-negative controls, TCR-alpha repertoires from active tuberculosis had smaller mean NN-distances to GMM-specific TCRs, which suggests that these TCRs underwent clonal expansion. Clinical samples were chosen by availability of cryopreserved specimens, and active tuberculosis cases were adults while controls were adolescents. Using GEM motif frequencies, a classifier achieved about 70% accuracy, whereas a classifier built on the diverse GMM-specific repertoire got to under 90% accuracy (AUROC roughly 0.9).

The CDR3 holds 16 amino acids from the cysteine to the phenylalanine. Only CDR3 DNA remains: 48 bases, in frame from the first base. V was cut back by 4 bases and J by 4 bases, leaving a gap of 17 bases between them. CDR1 and CDR2, looked up from the germline V gene, are MNHNS and SASEGT. TCR libraries were generated with the immunoSEQ multiplex PCR assay, using TCR-beta and/or TCR-alpha/delta assays for each sample. The amplified TCR libraries were sequenced using the Illumina high-throughput platform. Per the original workflow: Clustering and dimensionality reduction relied on pairwise TCRdist distances among GMM-specific receptors from T cells that were either sorted ex vivo or expanded in vitro. Each clinical repertoire was scored by mean NN-distance, the average TCRdist to the nearest 10% of tetramer-positive reference sequences. GEM TCR motif frequency was calculated as the fraction of unique TCRs that matched known GEM sequences in V/J usage and CDR3 length. Active tuberculosis was classified by linear discriminant analysis with leave-one-out cross-validation, implemented in scikit-learn. TCRdb's version of the immuneACCESS table is confined to in-frame rearrangements and falls short of the full clone set. An unresolved V gene accounts for under half of the shortfall where checked; the remainder is of unknown origin. D and trimming were read from the DNA, whereas the V and J calls and clone size are those reported in that table. Within this sample are about 38,000 clones, with less than 95% of them counted one time only. The ten most abundant clones make up about 4.5% of the sample.

What the time point label conveys for this sample: new active TB diagnosis, blood taken before or within 7 days of starting treatment. The patients with active tuberculosis were newly diagnosed, HIV-seronegative South African adults aged 18 years or older. Active tuberculosis was confirmed by positive sputum smear microscopy and/or positive M. tuberculosis culture. Immunosequencing of unsorted cryopreserved PBMC covered, on average, around 99,000 T cells per clinical donor. In this chain, TRBV6-1 is recombined with TRBJ2-1, with an unclear D gene assignment. This sequence originates from an adult with tuberculosis. The sample in question was PBMCs, obtained at tuberculosis diagnosis. The nucleotide sequence reads as follows: TGTGCCAGCAGTGCTGTAACCGGTGGTTCGTACAATGAGCAGTTCTTC. It encodes CASSAVTGGSYNEQFF.